The 11 T cell receptor beta chains below come from one sample, sequenced in a study of shared clonotypes between healthy human individuals. Terminally differentiated effector memory CD45RA+ cells were left out of the naive CD8 fraction, which was CD45RO-negative and positively selected for CCR7. TCRdb's table, derived via immunoSEQ multiplex PCR, lists solely in-frame clones and lacks some. The sample records some 2.1 million clones, about 95% being singletons. Specimen: naive CD8+ T cells sorted from blood. The receptors shown here come from a man between 18 and 29 years old in good health.

This rearrangement joins TRBV9 to TRBJ2-1; no clear D gene. Trimming left V 4 bases short and J 9 bases short, with 11 bases between. The germline V gene has CDR1 SGDLS and CDR2 YYNGEE. This CDR3 has 12 amino acids. CDR3 sequence (DNA): TGTGCCAGCAGCATCCATCTCGGTGAGCAGTTCTTC. Amino acids: CASSIHLGEQFF.

This clone is a singleton in its sample. The rearrangement uses TRBV6-5 and TRBJ1-3; D not resolved. Trimming shortened V by 2 bases and J by 0 bases, and 5 bases separated the two germline ends. The germline V gene has CDR1 MNHEY and CDR2 SVGAGI. The CDR3 is 14 amino acids. The CDR3 sequence: CASSYVSSGNTIYF. Here the CDR3 DNA reads TGTGCCAGCAGTTACGTCAGCTCTGGAAACACCATATATTTT.

The chain employs TRBV10-1 and TRBJ1-4; D unresolved. V was cut by 11 bases and J by 8 bases, with 33 bases left in between. Germline CDR1 and CDR2: WNHNN and SYGVQD (reference sequence). The CDR3 sequence is 18 residues long. As DNA, the CDR3 is TGCGCCCGGCCCCGCAAGGACCTCCAAAACCCTTTAGGCGAAAAACTGTTTTTT. It is translated as CARPRKDLQNPLGEKLFF.

The chain couples TRBV29-1 to TRBJ2-1, with D perhaps being TRBD1 or TRBD2 (6 bases each). CDR1 SQVTM and CDR2 ANQGSEA come from the germline V gene. V lost 2 bases and J 9 bases, leaving 17 bases between the germline ends. The CDR3 is 14 residues long. In DNA, the CDR3 is TGCAGCGTTGAACGGGACACCGCCGGGGGTGAGCAGTTCTTC. Protein sequence: CSVERDTAGGEQFF.

This clone was found once. This sample also contains other DNA sequences that code for the same CDR3. The V gene is TRBV27, the J gene TRBJ2-7, with D uncertain. V lost 3 bases and J lost 2, with 8 bases in between. The germline CDR1 and CDR2 sequences are MNHEY and SMNVEV (reference sequence). The CDR3 is 13 residues long. This chain's CDR3 is CASSFGPTYEQYF. Here the CDR3 DNA reads TGTGCCAGCAGTTTCGGGCCTACCTACGAGCAGTACTTC.

This rearrangement joins TRBV6-5 to TRBJ2-1; TRBD2 matches 10 bases. Unmatched junction bases numbered 8, after V lost 5 bases and J lost 7 bases. Germline CDR1 and CDR2: MNHEY and SVGAGI. This CDR3 is 15 amino acids long. The CDR3, as DNA: TGTGCCAGCAGTCTCGGGCTAGCGGGAGTGAATGAGCAGTTCTTC. This encodes CASSLGLAGVNEQFF.

The chain has TRBV6-1 and TRBJ1-4, with TRBD1 identical over 9 bases. The CDR3 loop spans 17 amino acids. Germline V gene lookup returns CDR1 MNHNS and CDR2 SASEGT. V dropped 4 bases and J dropped 4; count of bases not matched to a gene: 10. The CDR3 DNA reads TGTGCCAGCAGTGCCGGGACAGGGAGGGAGGGTAATGAAAAACTGTTTTTT. This sequence encodes CASSAGTGREGNEKLFF.

In regard to this clone: The same CDR3 also results from other DNA sequences found in this sample. The rearrangement uses TRBV28 and TRBJ2-7; no clear D. V shed 3 bases and J shed 0 bases, with 12 bases lying between them. This CDR3 has 15 amino acids. Germline assignment: CDR1 MDHEN and CDR2 SYDVKM. The CDR3 loop reads CASSFPGSSSYEQYF. The CDR3 DNA sequence: TGTGCCAGCAGTTTCCCCGGCAGTAGCTCCTACGAGCAGTACTTC.

The chain couples TRBV7-9 to TRBJ2-1, with 8 nucleotides matching TRBD2. J gave up 4 bases and V 0 bases, and 8 bases lay outside the gene matches. The CDR3 runs to 17 residues. CDR1 and CDR2 (germline): SEHNR, FQNEAQ (reference sequence). The CDR3 DNA reads as TGTGCCAGCAGCTTAGCGACTTCGGGAGGGGGATACAATGAGCAGTTCTTC. This codes for CASSLATSGGGYNEQFF. Full variable domain (outside the CDR3, taken from reference TRBV7-9 and TRBJ2-1): DTGVSQNPRHKITKRGQNVTFRCDPISEHNRLYWYRQTLGQGPEFLTYFQNEAQLEKSRLLSDRFSAERPKGSFSTLEIQRTEQGDSAMYLCASSLATSGGGYNEQFFGPGTRLTVL.

Written as DNA, the CDR3 is TGTGCCAGCAGTTACGAGGGTTTGGGAATTGATACGCAGTATTTT. This translates into CASSYEGLGIDTQYF. The chain recombines TRBV6-5 with TRBJ2-3; tentatively, D is TRBD2 (5 bases). The CDR3 runs 15 residues. V lost 2 bases to trimming and J lost 6 bases, with 15 bases between them. Germline lookup yields CDR1 MNHEY and CDR2 SVGAGI.

The chain joins TRBV2 to TRBJ2-5; TRBD2 matches at 9 bases. The CDR3 has 14 amino acids. The germline V gene encodes CDR1 SNHLY and CDR2 FYNNEI. Losses at the gene ends were 6 bases for V and 5 bases for J; bases not matched to a gene: 7. CDR3 bases: TGTGCCAGCAGGGGGACTAGCATACATGAGACCCAGTACTTC. Its translation: CASRGTSIHETQYF.